Given below is one T cell receptor (beta chain) in context. Antigen specificity is unknown. Each person with ophthalmopathy scored at least 3 on the Clinical Activity Score, reached NOSPECS grade 4 or higher, and had been ill under 3 months. Amplification targeted TCR beta CDR3 regions from RNA transcripts. The HTBI primer set was used in a first-round RT-PCR of the TCR CDR3. TCRdb reprocessed the multiplex PCR reads via MiXCR and lists one record per CDR3 protein. The repertoire has some 370,000 distinct CDR3 sequences, over 13% of them found once; the top ten carry under 30%. These data belong to a study of T cells in Graves' hyperthyroidism and ophthalmopathy. Broader study findings: Most thyroid-expanded clonotypes above 0.001 were also found in blood. Using 13 V-J features, a model discriminated ophthalmopathy from stable hyperthyroidism.

The V end lost 7 bases, the J end lost 6 bases, and 10 bases lay between the germline ends. The CDR3 extends over 11 amino acids. Germline V gene lookup returns CDR1 SNHLY and CDR2 FYNNEI. The TCR originated in a man aged 50-59 years with Graves' ophthalmopathy. The chain is built from TRBV2 and TRBJ2-7; D is undetermined. Sequencing was done on a sample of blood. The CDR3 is CASTYRVEQYF. The DNA of the CDR3 is TGTGCCAGCACATATAGAGTCGAGCAGTACTTC.